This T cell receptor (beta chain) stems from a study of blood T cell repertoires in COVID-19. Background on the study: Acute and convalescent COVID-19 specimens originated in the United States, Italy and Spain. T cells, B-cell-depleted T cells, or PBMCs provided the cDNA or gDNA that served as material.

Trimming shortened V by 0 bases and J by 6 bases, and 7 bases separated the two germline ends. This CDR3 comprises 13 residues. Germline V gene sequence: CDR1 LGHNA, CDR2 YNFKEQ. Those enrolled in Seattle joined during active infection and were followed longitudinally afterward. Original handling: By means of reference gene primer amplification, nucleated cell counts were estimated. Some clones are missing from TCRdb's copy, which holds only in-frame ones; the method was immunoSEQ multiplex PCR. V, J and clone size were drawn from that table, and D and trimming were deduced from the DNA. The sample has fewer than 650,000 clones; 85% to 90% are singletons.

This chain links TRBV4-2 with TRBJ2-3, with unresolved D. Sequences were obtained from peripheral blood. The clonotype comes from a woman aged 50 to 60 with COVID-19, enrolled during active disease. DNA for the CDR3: TGTGCCAGCAGCCAAGATCCAGCGGATACGCAGTATTTT. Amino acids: CASSQDPADTQYF.